This TCR beta chain was observed in a study of early T cells in non-severe SARS-CoV-2 infection. Germline CDR1 reads SGHVS; CDR2 reads FQNEAQ. This CDR3 is 15 amino acids long. The ends lost 6 bases at V and 0 bases at J; junction bases unmatched: 7. cDNA molecules, individually, were tagged with unique molecular identifiers. TCRdb passed the 5' RACE reads through MiXCR, listing each CDR3 protein once. The table records about 64,000 distinct CDR3 sequences, 20% to 25% of them present only once. The sequencing used whole blood, collected at baseline. The source of this sequence is an adult who was a healthcare worker with PCR-confirmed SARS-CoV-2 infection or an uninfected control (not recorded which). The chain combines TRBV7-8 with TRBJ1-2, with TRBD1 matching over 7 bases. In DNA, the CDR3 is TGTGCCAGCAGTTACAGGGGCGACGCTAACTATGGCTACACCTTC. It codes for CASSYRGDANYGYTF.